This T cell receptor beta chain was obtained from a study of blood T cells in healthy people across ages. Alongside a J-beta primer mix, a sample-barcoded 5' primer served in a second PCR lasting 7 to 11 cycles. TCRdb reprocessed the 5' RACE reads with MiXCR, giving one entry per CDR3 protein. The profile shows more than 650,000 distinct CDR3 sequences, 20% to 30% of them singletons. This clonotype appeared many times. Its target is not known. The CDR3 has 16 amino acids. Germline V gene data show CDR1 as DFQATT and CDR2 as SNEGSKA (reference sequence). V shed 6 bases and J 0 bases; nucleotides not matched to a gene: 8. The study, taken as a whole, reports: Older individuals had lower TCR beta diversity per million T cells (the decline was roughly linear).

These data were likewise used in another study, on T cells of mothers and their children. That investigation notes: For each mother, over 9 million TCR beta CDR3 reads were obtained, and for each child, roughly 3.2 million.

The chain has TRBV20-1 and TRBJ2-2; 9 positions agree with TRBD1. What was sequenced was blood. The receptor's source is a boy between 10 and 17 years old in good health. CDR3 loop: CSAGTGFGANTGELFF. The CDR3 nucleotides are TGCAGTGCCGGGACAGGGTTTGGAGCGAACACCGGGGAGCTGTTTTTT.